The 19 T cell receptor beta chains below were found in one sample sequenced in a study of T-cell memory formation after mild COVID-19 (dated by TCRdb to about 2021). The library was built by means of 5' RACE. TCRdb records Illumina NovaSeq 6000 as the sequencer. TCRdb reworked the public reads: Q25 trimming with fastp, MiXCR clone assembly, productive beta chains retained. Here each entry gathers all rows of one CDR3 protein and keeps the most common genes and DNA. The table for this sample lists some 340,000 distinct CDR3 sequences; 10% to 15% of them were counted only once. The top ten clones comprise around a fifth of the sample. Sample: PBMCs or a T cell subset sorted from them (not recorded which). The receptor set was obtained from a man aged 18 to 29 who had mild COVID-19 (a few samples of this study predate the infection). The sample titles of this study are shuffled in the database, so cell type and time point are left out; the donor was told from shared clones.

The rearrangement joins TRBV7-8 to TRBJ2-7, with D unclear. The CDR3 extends over 13 amino acids. Between the trimmed V and J ends, which lost 0 bases and 7 bases, there was a span of 10 bases. Looked up from germline, CDR1 is SGHVS and CDR2 is FQNEAQ. Here the CDR3 reads CASSLARFWEQYV. The CDR3, as DNA: TGTGCCAGCAGCTTAGCCCGCTTCTGGGAGCAGTACGTC.

This chain joins TRBV9 and TRBJ2-3; D is possibly TRBD1 (6 bases). Per the germline V gene, CDR1 is SGDLS and CDR2 is YYNGEE. Between the trimmed V and J ends, which lost 0 bases and 6 bases, there was a span of 17 bases. This CDR3 has 16 amino acids. The DNA for the CDR3 is TGTGCCAGCAGCGTAGACGCAGGGGAGTTTTTGGATACGCAGTATTTT. Translating it yields CASSVDAGEFLDTQYF.

This clonotype was seen more than once but under ten times. The gene calls are TRBV27 and TRBJ2-7, with 7 bases matching TRBD1. From germline, CDR1 is MNHEY and CDR2 SMNVEV (reference sequence). CDR3 length equals 14 residues. After removal of 2 bases from V and 0 bases from J, the junction contained 1 base not matched to a gene. The CDR3: CASSLQGVSYEQYF. The CDR3 coding sequence is TGTGCCAGCAGTTTACAGGGGGTCTCCTACGAGCAGTACTTC.

The chain couples TRBV28 to TRBJ2-2, with D maybe TRBD2 (6 bases). CDR3 length: 16 amino acids. Looked up from germline, CDR1 is MDHEN and CDR2 is SYDVKM. Trimming pared 7 bases from V and 5 bases from J, leaving 20 bases between. The CDR3 here is CASIRGGTIGTGELFF. In nucleotides, the CDR3 is TGTGCCAGCATCCGGGGAGGCACGATAGGGACCGGGGAGCTGTTTTTT.

This chain links TRBV5-5 with TRBJ1-4; maybe TRBD1 (5 bases). The germline CDR1 and CDR2 sequences are SGHKS and YYEKEE (reference sequence). Trimming pared 2 bases from V and 7 bases from J, leaving 15 bases between. The CDR3 has 15 residues. The CDR3 sequence: CASSFLDTSVEKLFF. The DNA of the CDR3 is TGTGCCAGCAGCTTCCTGGACACGTCGGTTGAAAAACTGTTTTTT.

This clonotype was counted at least ten times. The chain has TRBV5-4 and TRBJ1-1; D gene ambiguous. Germline CDR1 SGHNT, CDR2 YYREEE (reference sequence). The CDR3 totals 15 residues. The V end was cut by 2 bases, the J end by 4 bases, with 15 bases between. The CDR3 nucleotides read TGTGCCAGCAGCTTAGCAGGAACCGTTGGCACTGAAGCTTTCTTT. Translated, it gives CASSLAGTVGTEAFF.

This clonotype was seen only a few times. The V call is TRBV2, the J call TRBJ2-7; 11 nucleotides line up with TRBD1. The germline V gene has CDR1 SNHLY and CDR2 FYNNEI. J lost 7 bases, V lost 0 bases, and 8 bases had no gene match. This CDR3 is built from 16 residues. Here the CDR3 DNA reads TGTGCCAGCAGTGAAGCGTTTGGACAGGGGGCAAGGGAGCAGTACTTC. It yields the protein CASSEAFGQGAREQYF.

This clonotype has a count of ten or more. The rearrangement links TRBV12-3 or TRBV12-4 to TRBJ2-1; no reliable D call. V lost 2 bases to trimming and J lost 0 bases, with 8 bases between them. This CDR3 is 15 amino acids long. In nucleotides, the CDR3 is TGTGCCAGCAGTTTAAGTGAGAGCTCCTACAATGAGCAGTTCTTC. It translates to CASSLSESSYNEQFF.

This clonotype was counted between two and nine times. The chain carries TRBV6-6 and TRBJ1-2; 9 nucleotides agree with TRBD1. In germline, CDR1 is MNHNY, CDR2 SVGAGI (reference sequence). Trimming cost V 6 bases and J 4 bases; bases outside gene matches: 6. The length of the CDR3 is 14 residues. CDR3 sequence reads: CASRENRGPYGYTF. DNA for the CDR3: TGTGCCAGCAGGGAGAACAGGGGGCCCTATGGCTACACCTTC.

This clonotype was picked up one time. The J gene is TRBJ1-5, the V gene TRBV10-3; D might be TRBD1 (6 bases). This CDR3 region has 14 residues. V was cut by 10 bases and J by 5 bases, with 18 bases left in between. Germline values: CDR1 ENHRY, CDR2 SYGVKD. In DNA form, the CDR3 reads TGTGCCACTTCGCAGGGGCTTTTTGATCAGCCCCAGCATTTT. Translating gives CATSQGLFDQPQHF.

This clonotype was observed many times. The rearrangement uses TRBV11-2 and TRBJ2-5; the match to TRBD1 covers 7 bases. The J segment lost 4 bases and the V segment lost 2 bases, leaving 4 bases of the junction unmatched. Germline V gene sequence: CDR1 SGHAT, CDR2 FQNNGV. The CDR3 length is 14 residues. CDR3 loop: CASSLSQGIETQYF. For the CDR3, the DNA is TGTGCCAGCAGCTTATCACAGGGGATAGAGACCCAGTACTTC.

In its sample, this clonotype was seen a few times. The chain joins TRBV4-3 to TRBJ1-6, with D uncertain. The CDR3 loop spans 12 amino acids. Germline V lookup: CDR1 LGHNA, CDR2 YSLEER. V dropped 3 bases and J dropped 7 bases, with 4 bases sitting between them. In DNA, the CDR3 is TGCGCCAGCAGCCATCTAAATTCACCCCTCCACTTT. Its translation is CASSHLNSPLHF.

The V gene is TRBV20-1, the J gene TRBJ2-5; no definite D call. The CDR3 sequence is 13 residues long. Germline CDR1 DFQATT, CDR2 SNEGSKA (reference sequence). Trimming shortened V by 6 bases and J by 2 bases, and 13 bases separated the two germline ends. CDR3 DNA sequence: TGCAGTGCAAAAGTCCCCTCTCAAGAGACCCAGTACTTC. It yields the protein CSAKVPSQETQYF.

The chain has TRBV4-2 and TRBJ2-5, with 9 bases matching TRBD1. Germline loops: CDR1 LGHNA, CDR2 YNFKEQ. The V segment lost 3 bases and the J segment 5 bases; nucleotides outside the gene matches: 7. This CDR3 is 15 amino acids long. In nucleotides, the CDR3 is TGTGCCAGCAGCCAGGACAGGGGATTGTTGGAGACCCAGTACTTC. This codes for CASSQDRGLLETQYF.

Only a few counts were recorded for this clonotype. The V gene is TRBV11-2, the J gene TRBJ1-1, with D possibly matching TRBD1 (5 bases). This CDR3 is 15 amino acids long. V shed 0 bases and J shed 2 bases, with 10 bases lying between them. CDR1 is SGHAT and CDR2 is FQNNGV in the germline V gene. DNA for the CDR3: TGTGCCAGCAGCTTAGATGGGGGATATAACACTGAAGCTTTCTTT. Protein sequence: CASSLDGGYNTEAFF.

This clonotype was seen a few times. The gene calls are TRBV4-3 and TRBJ1-1; D gene ambiguous. The ends were cut back, 3 bases at V and 5 bases at J, with 16 bases in the middle. CDR3 length: 15 amino acids. Germline loops: CDR1 LGHNA, CDR2 YSLEER. As DNA, the CDR3 is TGCGCCAGCAGCCAGGGTTCAGGAGGGCGGACTGAAGCTTTCTTT. The encoded protein is CASSQGSGGRTEAFF.

This clonotype has just a few counts. The chain employs TRBV19 and TRBJ2-3; TRBD1 matches at 8 bases. CDR3 length: 13 amino acids. Germline trimming cut 3 bases from V and 6 bases from J; bases unmatched to any gene: 2. Germline V gene lookup returns CDR1 LNHDA and CDR2 SQIVND (reference sequence). The CDR3 sequence is CASSISGGDTQYF. The DNA for the CDR3 is TGTGCCAGTAGTATCTCAGGGGGCGATACGCAGTATTTT. Full variable domain (missing parts from reference TRBV19 and TRBJ2-3): DGGITQSPKYLFRKEGQNVTLSCEQNLNHDAMYWYRQDPGQGLRLIYYSQIVNDFQKGDIAEGYSVSREKKESFPLTVTSAQKNPTAFYLCASSISGGDTQYFGPGTRLTVL.

V gene TRBV2 combines with J gene TRBJ1-6; no definite D call. The CDR3 consists of 13 residues. V was shortened by 7 bases and J by 8 bases, with 12 bases between the two germline ends. CDR1 is SNHLY and CDR2 is FYNNEI in the germline V gene. CDR3 residues: CASMSDGDSPLHF. The CDR3 DNA reads as TGTGCCAGCATGTCGGACGGGGATTCACCCCTCCACTTT.

This clonotype has more than one count but fewer than ten. This rearrangement joins TRBV30 to TRBJ2-3; D might be TRBD2 (5 bases). This CDR3 contains 12 residues. Per the germline V gene, CDR1 is GTSNPN and CDR2 is SVGIG (reference sequence). V was clipped by 0 bases and J by 5 bases, with 6 bases between them. In DNA form, the CDR3 reads TGTGCCTGGAGTGTACTAGAAGATACGCAGTATTTT. Protein product: CAWSVLEDTQYF.